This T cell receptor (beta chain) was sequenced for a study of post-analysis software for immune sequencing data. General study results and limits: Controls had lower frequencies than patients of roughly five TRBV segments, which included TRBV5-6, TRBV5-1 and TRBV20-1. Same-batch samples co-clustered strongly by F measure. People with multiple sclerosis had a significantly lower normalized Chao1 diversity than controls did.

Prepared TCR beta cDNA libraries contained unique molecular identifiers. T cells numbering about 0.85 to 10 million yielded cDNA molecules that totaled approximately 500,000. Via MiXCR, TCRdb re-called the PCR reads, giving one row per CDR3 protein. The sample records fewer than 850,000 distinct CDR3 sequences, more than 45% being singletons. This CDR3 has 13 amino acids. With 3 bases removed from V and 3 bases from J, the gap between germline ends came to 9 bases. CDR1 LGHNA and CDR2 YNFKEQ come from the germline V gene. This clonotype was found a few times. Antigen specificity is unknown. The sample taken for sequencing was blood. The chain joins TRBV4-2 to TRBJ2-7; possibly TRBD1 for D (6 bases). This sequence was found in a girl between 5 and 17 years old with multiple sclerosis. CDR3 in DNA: TGTGCCAGCAGCCAGATGGACAGCTACGAGCAGTACTTC. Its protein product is CASSQMDSYEQYF.